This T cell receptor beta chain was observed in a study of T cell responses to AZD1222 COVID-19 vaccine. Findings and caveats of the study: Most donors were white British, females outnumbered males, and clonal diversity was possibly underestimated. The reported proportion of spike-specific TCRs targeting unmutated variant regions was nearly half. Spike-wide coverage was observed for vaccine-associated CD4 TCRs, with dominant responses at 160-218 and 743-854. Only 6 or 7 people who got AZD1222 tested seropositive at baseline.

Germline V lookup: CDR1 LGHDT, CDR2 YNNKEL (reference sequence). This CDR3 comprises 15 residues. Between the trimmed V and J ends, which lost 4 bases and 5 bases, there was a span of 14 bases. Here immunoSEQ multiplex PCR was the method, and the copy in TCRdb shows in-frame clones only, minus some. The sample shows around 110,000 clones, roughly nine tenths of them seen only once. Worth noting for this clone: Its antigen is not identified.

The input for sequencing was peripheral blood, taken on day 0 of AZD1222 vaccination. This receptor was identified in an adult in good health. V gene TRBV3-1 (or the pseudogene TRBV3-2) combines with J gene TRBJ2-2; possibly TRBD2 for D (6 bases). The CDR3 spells CASSPLGGVTGELFF. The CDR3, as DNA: TGTGCCAGCAGCCCTCTGGGGGGAGTGACCGGGGAGCTGTTTTTT.